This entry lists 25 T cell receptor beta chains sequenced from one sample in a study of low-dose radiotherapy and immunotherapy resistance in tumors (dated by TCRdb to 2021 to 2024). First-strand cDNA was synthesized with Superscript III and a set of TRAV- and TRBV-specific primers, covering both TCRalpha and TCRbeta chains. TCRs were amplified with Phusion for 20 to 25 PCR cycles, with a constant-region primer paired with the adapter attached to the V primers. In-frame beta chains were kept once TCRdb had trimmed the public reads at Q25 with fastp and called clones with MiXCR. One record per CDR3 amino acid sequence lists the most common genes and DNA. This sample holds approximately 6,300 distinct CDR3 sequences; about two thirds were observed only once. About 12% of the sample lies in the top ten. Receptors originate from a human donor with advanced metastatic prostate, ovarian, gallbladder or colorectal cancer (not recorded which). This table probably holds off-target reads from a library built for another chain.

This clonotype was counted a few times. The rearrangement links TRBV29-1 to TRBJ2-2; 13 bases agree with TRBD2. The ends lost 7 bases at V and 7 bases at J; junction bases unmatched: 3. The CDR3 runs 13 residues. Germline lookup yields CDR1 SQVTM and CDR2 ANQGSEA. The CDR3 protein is CSARLAGGGELFF. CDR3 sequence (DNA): TGCAGCGCTAGACTAGCGGGAGGCGGGGAGCTGTTTTTT.

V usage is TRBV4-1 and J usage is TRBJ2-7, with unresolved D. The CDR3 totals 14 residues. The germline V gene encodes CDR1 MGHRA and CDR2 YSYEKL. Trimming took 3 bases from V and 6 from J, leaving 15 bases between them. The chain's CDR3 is CASSHSGSPGEQYF. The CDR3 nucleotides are TGCGCCAGCAGCCACTCGGGTTCCCCGGGCGAGCAGTACTTC.

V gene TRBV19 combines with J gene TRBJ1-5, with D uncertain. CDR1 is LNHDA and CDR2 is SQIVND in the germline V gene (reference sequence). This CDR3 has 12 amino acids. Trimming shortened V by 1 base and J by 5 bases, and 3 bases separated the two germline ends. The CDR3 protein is CASSIAHQPQHF. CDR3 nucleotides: TGTGCCAGTAGTATAGCCCATCAGCCCCAGCATTTT.

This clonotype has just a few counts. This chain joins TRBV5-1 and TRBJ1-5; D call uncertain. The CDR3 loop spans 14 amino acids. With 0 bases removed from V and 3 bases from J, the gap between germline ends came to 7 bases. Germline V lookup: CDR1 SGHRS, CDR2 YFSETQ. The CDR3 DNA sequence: TGCGCCAGCAGCTTGGACGGATACAATCAGCCCCAGCATTTT. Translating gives CASSLDGYNQPQHF.

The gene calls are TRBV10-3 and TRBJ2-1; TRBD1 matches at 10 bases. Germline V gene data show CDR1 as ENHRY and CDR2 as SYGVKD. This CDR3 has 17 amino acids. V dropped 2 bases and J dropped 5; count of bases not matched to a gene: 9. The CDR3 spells CAISERNTGQGNNEQFF. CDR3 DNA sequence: TGTGCCATCAGTGAGAGGAACACGGGACAGGGGAACAATGAGCAGTTCTTC.

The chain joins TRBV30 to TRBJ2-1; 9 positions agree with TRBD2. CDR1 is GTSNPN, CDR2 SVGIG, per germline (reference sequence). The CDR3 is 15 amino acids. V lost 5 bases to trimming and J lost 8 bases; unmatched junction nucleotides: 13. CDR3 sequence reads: CAWGGAGGPVDEQFF. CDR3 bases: TGTGCCTGGGGTGGGGCGGGAGGGCCCGTGGATGAGCAGTTCTTC. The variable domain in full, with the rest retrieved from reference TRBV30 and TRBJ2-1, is SQTIHQWPATLVQPVGSPLSLECTVEGTSNPNLYWYRQAAGRGLQLLFYSVGIGQISSEVPQNLSASRPQDRQFILSSKKLLLSDSGFYLCAWGGAGGPVDEQFFGPGTRLTVL.

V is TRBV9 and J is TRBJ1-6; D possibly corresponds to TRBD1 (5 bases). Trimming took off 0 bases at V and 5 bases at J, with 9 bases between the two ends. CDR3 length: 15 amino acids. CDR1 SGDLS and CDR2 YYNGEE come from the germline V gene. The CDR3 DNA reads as TGTGCCAGCAGCGTAGAGGGGCAGAATAATTCACCCCTCCACTTT. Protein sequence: CASSVEGQNNSPLHF.

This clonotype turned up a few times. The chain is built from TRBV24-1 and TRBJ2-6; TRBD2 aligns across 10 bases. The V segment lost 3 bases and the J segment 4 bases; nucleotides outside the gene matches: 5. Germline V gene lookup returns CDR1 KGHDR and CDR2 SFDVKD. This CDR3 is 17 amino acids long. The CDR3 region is CATSDGLAGAGANVLTF. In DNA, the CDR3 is TGTGCCACCAGTGATGGTCTAGCGGGAGCCGGGGCCAACGTCCTGACTTTC.

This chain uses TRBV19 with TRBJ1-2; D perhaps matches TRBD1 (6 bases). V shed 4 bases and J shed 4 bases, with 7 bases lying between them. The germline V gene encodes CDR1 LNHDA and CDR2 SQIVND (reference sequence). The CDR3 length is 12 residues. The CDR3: CASSRQAYGYTF. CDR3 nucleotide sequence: TGTGCCAGTAGTAGACAGGCCTATGGCTACACCTTC.

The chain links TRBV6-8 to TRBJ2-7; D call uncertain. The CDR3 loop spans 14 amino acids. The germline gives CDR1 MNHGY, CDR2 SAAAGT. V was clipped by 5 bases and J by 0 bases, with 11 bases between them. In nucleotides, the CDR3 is TGTGCCAGCAGTACCAAACCGTTCTCCTACGAGCAGTACTTC. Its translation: CASSTKPFSYEQYF.

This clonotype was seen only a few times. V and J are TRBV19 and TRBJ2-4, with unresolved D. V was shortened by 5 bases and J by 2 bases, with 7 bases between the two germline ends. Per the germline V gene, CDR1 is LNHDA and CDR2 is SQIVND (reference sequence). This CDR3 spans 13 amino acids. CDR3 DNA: TGTGCCAGTAGTTTGGGTTCCAAAAACATTCAGTACTTC. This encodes CASSLGSKNIQYF.

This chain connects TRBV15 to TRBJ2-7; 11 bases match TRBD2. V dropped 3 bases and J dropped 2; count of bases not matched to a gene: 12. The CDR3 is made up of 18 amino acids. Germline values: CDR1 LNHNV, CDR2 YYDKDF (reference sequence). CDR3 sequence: CATSRGYIGTSGAYEQYF. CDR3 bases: TGTGCCACCAGCAGGGGCTATATAGGGACTAGCGGAGCCTACGAGCAGTACTTC.

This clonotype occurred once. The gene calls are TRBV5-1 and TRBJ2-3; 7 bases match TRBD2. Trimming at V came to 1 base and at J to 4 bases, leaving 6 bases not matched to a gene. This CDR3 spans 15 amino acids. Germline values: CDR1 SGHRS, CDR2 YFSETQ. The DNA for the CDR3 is TGCGCCAGCAGCTTGAACGGGGGGTTTGCAGATACGCAGTATTTT. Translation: CASSLNGGFADTQYF. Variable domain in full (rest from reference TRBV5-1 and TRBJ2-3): KAGVTQTPRYLIKTRGQQVTLSCSPISGHRSVSWYQQTPGQGLQFLFEYFSETQRNKGNFPGRFSGRQFSNSRSEMNVSTLELGDSALYLCASSLNGGFADTQYFGPGTRLTVL.

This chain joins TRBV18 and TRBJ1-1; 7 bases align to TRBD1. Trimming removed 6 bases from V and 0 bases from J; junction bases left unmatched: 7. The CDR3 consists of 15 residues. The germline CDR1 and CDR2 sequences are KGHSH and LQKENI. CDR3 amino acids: CASSPRDSLNTEAFF. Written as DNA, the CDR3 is TGTGCCAGCTCCCCTCGGGACAGCTTGAACACTGAAGCTTTCTTT.

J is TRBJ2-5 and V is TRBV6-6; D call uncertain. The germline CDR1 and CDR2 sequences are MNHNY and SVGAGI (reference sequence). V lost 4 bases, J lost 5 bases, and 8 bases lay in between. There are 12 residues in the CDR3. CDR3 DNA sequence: TGTGCCAGCAGTTCAGACGGTGAGACCCAGTACTTC. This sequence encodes CASSSDGETQYF.

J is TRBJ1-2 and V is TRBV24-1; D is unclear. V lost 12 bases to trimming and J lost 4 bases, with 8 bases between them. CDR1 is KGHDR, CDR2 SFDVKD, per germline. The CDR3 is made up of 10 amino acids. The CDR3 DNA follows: TGTGCCCCCCCGGCCTATGGCTACACCTTC. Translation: CAPPAYGYTF.

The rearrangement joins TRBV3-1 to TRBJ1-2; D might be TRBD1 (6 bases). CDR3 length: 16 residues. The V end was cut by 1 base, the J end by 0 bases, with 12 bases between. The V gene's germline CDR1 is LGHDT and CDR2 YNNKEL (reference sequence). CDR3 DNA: TGTGCCAGCAGCCAAGGGACAGCCAGACCTAACTATGGCTACACCTTC. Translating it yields CASSQGTARPNYGYTF. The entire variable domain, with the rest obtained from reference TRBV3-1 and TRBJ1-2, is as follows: DTAVSQTPKYLVTQMGNDKSIKCEQNLGHDTMYWYKQDSKKFLKIMFSYNNKELIINETVPNRFSPKSPDKAHLNLHINSLELGDSAVYFCASSQGTARPNYGYTFGSGTRLTVV.

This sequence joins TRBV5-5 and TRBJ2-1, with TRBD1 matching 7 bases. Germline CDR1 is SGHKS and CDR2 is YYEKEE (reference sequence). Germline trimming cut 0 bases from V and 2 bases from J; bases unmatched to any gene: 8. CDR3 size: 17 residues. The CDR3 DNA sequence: TGTGCCAGCAGCTTGGCCCGACAGGGTTGGACCTACAATGAGCAGTTCTTC. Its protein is CASSLARQGWTYNEQFF.

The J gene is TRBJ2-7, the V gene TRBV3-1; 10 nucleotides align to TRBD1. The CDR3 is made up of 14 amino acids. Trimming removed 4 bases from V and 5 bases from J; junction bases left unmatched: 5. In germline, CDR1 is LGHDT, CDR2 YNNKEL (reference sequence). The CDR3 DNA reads TGTGCCAGCAGCCGACACGGACAGGGGGACGAGCAGTACTTC. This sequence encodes CASSRHGQGDEQYF.

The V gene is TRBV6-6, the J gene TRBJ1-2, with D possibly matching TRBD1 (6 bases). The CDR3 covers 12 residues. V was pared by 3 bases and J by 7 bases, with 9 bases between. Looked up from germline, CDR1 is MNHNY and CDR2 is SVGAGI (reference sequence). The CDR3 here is CASSYPDSGYTF. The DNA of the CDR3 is TGTGCCAGCAGTTATCCGGACAGTGGCTACACCTTC.

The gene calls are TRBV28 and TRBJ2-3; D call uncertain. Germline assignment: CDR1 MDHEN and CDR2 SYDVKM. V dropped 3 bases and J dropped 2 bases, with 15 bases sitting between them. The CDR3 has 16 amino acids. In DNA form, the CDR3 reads TGTGCCAGCAGTTTCAATTTAGGGCAGCACACAGATACGCAGTATTTT. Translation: CASSFNLGQHTDTQYF.

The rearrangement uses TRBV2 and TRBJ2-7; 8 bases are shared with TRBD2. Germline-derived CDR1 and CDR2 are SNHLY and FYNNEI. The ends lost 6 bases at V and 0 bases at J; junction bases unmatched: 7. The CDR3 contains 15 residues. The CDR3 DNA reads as TGTGCCAGCAGCCCGGGGGGGGGTTTCTCCTACGAGCAGTACTTC. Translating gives CASSPGGGFSYEQYF.

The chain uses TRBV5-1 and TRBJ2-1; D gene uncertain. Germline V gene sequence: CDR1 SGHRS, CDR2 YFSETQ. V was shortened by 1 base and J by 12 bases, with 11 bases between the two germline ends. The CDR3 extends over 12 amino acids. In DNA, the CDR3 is TGCGCCAGCAGCTTGAAGGGTGAGACGCAGTTCTTC. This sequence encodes CASSLKGETQFF.

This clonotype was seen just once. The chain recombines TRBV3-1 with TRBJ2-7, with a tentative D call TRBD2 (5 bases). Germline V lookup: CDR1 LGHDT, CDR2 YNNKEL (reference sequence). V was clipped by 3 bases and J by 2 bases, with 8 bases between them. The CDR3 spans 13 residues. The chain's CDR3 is CASSQPGTYEQYF. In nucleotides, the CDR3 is TGTGCCAGCAGCCAGCCGGGGACCTACGAGCAGTACTTC.

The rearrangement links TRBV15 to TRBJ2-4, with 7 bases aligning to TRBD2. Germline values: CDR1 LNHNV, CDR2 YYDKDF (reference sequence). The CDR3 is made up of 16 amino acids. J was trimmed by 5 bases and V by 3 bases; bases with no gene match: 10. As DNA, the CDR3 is TGTGCCACCAGCAGGGGCAAGCGGGAACGGGAAAACATTCAGTACTTC. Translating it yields CATSRGKRERENIQYF.